This TCR beta chain was obtained from a study of T cell responses to AZD1222 COVID-19 vaccine. Repertoires were generated with immunoSEQ multiplex PCR, while TCRdb's copy carries only in-frame clones and drops some. The data hold some 97,000 clones, with about 89% observed a single time. The sequence was obtained from an adult in good health. Sequenced material: peripheral blood, taken on day 0 of AZD1222 vaccination.

The CDR3 spells CASTWGEADEQYF. The DNA of the CDR3 is TGCGCCAGCACGTGGGGAGAGGCGGACGAGCAGTACTTC. The chain employs TRBV5-1 and TRBJ2-7; D perhaps matches TRBD2 (5 bases). Germline CDR1 reads SGHRS; CDR2 reads YFSETQ. There are 13 residues in the CDR3. Trimming cost V 6 bases and J 5 bases, with 15 bases left between them. The whole variable domain, filled in from reference TRBV5-1 and TRBJ2-7, reads KAGVTQTPRYLIKTRGQQVTLSCSPISGHRSVSWYQQTPGQGLQFLFEYFSETQRNKGNFPGRFSGRQFSNSRSEMNVSTLELGDSALYLCASTWGEADEQYFGPGTRLTVT.